This is a list of T cell receptor beta chains from one sample in a study of T cell responses to AZD1222 COVID-19 vaccine. Assay: immunoSEQ multiplex PCR; the TCRdb copy retains only in-frame clones and omits some. The sample lists about 94,000 clones, around 90% occurring once. The sequences come from peripheral blood, collected on day 0 of AZD1222 vaccination. The receptors were gathered from an adult in good health. CDR3s include the opening cysteine and the closing phenylalanine or tryptophan. Fields, in order: V gene, J gene, CDR3 protein.

TRBV28	TRBJ2-3	CASVTGGATDTQYF
TRBV6-4	TRBJ2-6	CASSDFSGANVLTF
TRBV5-4	TRBJ1-2	CASSYPPGTNYGYTF
TRBV19	TRBJ1-2	CASSTNRGAVGGYTF
TRBV6-2/TRBV6-3	TRBJ2-1	CASSLAGGPVNEQFF
TRBV7-2	TRBJ1-5	CASTSTPRDQPQHF
TRBV5-1	TRBJ1-1	CASSGYTLNTEAFF
TRBV18	TRBJ2-1	CASTDAAGGFYNEQFF
TRBV28	TRBJ2-7	CASPPSGDRGRGWDEQYF
TRBV29-1	TRBJ2-5	CSVGLPEETQYF
TRBV6-5	TRBJ1-2	CASSRETFYGYTF
TRBV27	TRBJ2-7	CASNKQGSYEQYF
TRBV20-1	TRBJ1-1	CSGQMNTEAFF
TRBV4-1	TRBJ2-7	CASSQASGGPPYEQYF
TRBV7-2	TRBJ2-4	CASSLATGNIQYF
TRBV18	TRBJ1-5	CASSPDGQGQPQHF
TRBV11-3	TRBJ2-3	CASTPGGGDPDTQYF
TRBV11-2	TRBJ1-6	CASSDHDSYNSPLHF
TRBV19	TRBJ1-1	CASSISYTEAFF
TRBV23-1	TRBJ1-1	CASSQPARQLNTEAFF
TRBV7-7	TRBJ2-5	CASGPQETQYF
TRBV15	TRBJ1-2	CATRRFGYGYTF
TRBV19	TRBJ1-4	CASSRLTGPTNEKLFF
TRBV5-6	TRBJ1-2	CASSWWDRGHGYTF
TRBV6-4	TRBJ2-1	CARQGHYNEQFF
TRBV3-1/TRBV3-2	TRBJ2-7	CASSQGDRVYEQYF
TRBV24-1	TRBJ1-5	CATIKGGMDNQPQHF
TRBV7-9	TRBJ1-5	CASSLEASNQPQHF
TRBV28	TRBJ1-2	CASSLPERGLGGYTF
TRBV5-5	TRBJ2-7	CASSPGQNSYEQYF
TRBV9	TRBJ2-1	CASSVKMNEQFF
TRBV15	TRBJ2-7	CATSRNRGPDYEQYF
TRBV5-4	TRBJ1-4	CASSPQQDEKLFF
TRBV27	TRBJ1-2	CASSLGRLYGYTF
TRBV4-1	TRBJ2-7	CASSQGTAISYEQYF
TRBV27	TRBJ1-5	CASSFRREGQPQHF
TRBV19	TRBJ1-6	CASSIPSHRGSPLHF
TRBV5-4	TRBJ2-7	CASSLQGAYEQYF
TRBV6-5	TRBJ1-1	CASSYDGPTEAFF
TRBV18	TRBJ2-2	CASSPPNTGNTGELFF
TRBV30	TRBJ1-2	CAWSAFGQGVMFGYTF
TRBV5-8	TRBJ2-5	CASSSGTSGGEQETQYF
TRBV6-5	TRBJ1-4	CASRTAQGTNEKLFF
TRBV4-2	TRBJ2-1	CASSLDTNNEQFF
TRBV19	TRBJ1-6	CASRESNSPLHF